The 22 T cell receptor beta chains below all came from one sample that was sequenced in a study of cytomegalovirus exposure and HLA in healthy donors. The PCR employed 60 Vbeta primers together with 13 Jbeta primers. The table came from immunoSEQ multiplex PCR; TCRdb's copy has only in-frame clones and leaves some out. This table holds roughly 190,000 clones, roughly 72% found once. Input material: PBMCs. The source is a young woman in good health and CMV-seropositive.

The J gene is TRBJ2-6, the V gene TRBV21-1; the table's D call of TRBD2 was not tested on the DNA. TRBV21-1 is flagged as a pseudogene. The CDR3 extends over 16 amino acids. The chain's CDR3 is CASSNSARSGANVLTF. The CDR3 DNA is TGTGCCAGCAGCAATAGCGCCCGCTCTGGGGCCAACGTCCTGACTTTC.

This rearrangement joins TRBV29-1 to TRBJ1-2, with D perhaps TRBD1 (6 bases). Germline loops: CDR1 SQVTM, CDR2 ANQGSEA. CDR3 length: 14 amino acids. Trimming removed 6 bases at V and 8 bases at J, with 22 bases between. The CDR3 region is CSVIDHGGAEGYTF. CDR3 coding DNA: TGCAGCGTGATTGACCACGGGGGGGCAGAAGGCTACACCTTC.

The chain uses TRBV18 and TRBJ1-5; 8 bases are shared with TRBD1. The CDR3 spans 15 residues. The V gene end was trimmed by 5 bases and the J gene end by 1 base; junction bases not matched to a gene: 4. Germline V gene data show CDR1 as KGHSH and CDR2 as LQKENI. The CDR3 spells CASSFGQGSNQPQHF. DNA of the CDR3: TGTGCCAGCTCATTTGGACAGGGCAGCAATCAGCCCCAGCATTTT.

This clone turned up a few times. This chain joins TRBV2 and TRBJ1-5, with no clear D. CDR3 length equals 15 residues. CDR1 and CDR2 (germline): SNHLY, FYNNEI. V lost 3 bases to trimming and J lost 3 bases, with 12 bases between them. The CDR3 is CASSEGPNFNQPQHF. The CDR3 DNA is TGTGCCAGCAGTGAGGGCCCGAATTTCAATCAGCCCCAGCATTTT.

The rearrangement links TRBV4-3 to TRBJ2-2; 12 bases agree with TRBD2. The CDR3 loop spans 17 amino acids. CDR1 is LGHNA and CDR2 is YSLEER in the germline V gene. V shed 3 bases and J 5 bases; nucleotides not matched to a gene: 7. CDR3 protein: CASSHASSGRGTGELFF. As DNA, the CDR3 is TGCGCCAGCAGCCATGCTTCTAGCGGGAGGGGGACCGGGGAGCTGTTTTTT.

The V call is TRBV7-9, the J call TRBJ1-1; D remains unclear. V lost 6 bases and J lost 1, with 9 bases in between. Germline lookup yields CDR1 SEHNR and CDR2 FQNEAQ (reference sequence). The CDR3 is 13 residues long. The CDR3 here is CASRAGWNTEAFF. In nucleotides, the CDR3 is TGTGCCAGCAGGGCGGGATGGAACACTGAAGCTTTCTTT. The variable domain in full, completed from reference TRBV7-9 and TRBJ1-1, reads DTGVSQNPRHKITKRGQNVTFRCDPISEHNRLYWYRQTLGQGPEFLTYFQNEAQLEKSRLLSDRFSAERPKGSFSTLEIQRTEQGDSAMYLCASRAGWNTEAFFGQGTRLTVV.

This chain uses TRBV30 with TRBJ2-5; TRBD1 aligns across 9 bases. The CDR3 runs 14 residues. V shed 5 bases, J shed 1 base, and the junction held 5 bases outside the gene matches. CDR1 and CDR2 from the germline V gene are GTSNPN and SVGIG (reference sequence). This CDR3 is CAWRDRVFQETQYF. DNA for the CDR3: TGTGCCTGGCGGGACAGGGTTTTCCAAGAGACCCAGTACTTC.

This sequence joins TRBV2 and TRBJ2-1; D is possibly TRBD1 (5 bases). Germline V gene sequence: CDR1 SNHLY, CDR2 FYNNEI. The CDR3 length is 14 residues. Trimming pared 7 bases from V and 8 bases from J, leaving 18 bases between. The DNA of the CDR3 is TGTGCCAGCAATCGACGCTTCGAAGGGGATGAGCAGTTCTTC. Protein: CASNRRFEGDEQFF.

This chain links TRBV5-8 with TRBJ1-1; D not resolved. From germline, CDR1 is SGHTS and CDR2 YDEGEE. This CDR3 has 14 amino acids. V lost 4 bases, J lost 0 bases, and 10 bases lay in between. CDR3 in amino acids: CASSPSLMNTEAFF. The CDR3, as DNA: TGTGCCAGCAGCCCGAGCCTAATGAACACTGAAGCTTTCTTT.

Written as DNA, the CDR3 is TGTGCCAGCAGCTTAGGCTTTAAGGGACGGGATAGCGGGGGCCAAGAGACCCAGTACTTC. Translated: CASSLGFKGRDSGGQETQYF. J is TRBJ2-5 and V is TRBV13; the match to TRBD2 covers 9 bases. V was pared by 0 bases and J by 1 base, with 15 bases of the junction left unmatched. CDR3 length: 20 amino acids. Germline loops: CDR1 PRHDT, CDR2 FYEKMQ (reference sequence).

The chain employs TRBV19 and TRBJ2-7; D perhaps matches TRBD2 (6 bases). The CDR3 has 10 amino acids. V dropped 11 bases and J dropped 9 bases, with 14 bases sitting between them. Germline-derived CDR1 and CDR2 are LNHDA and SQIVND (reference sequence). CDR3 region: CAHFTGGQYF. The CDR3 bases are TGTGCCCATTTCACCGGGGGGCAGTACTTC.

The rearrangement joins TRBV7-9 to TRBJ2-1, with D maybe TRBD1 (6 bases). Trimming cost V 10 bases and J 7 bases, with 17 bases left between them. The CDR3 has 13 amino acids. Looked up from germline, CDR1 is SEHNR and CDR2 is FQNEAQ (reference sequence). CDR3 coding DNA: TGTGCCATCCGACAGGCCCAGGGAAATGAGCAGTTCTTC. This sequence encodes CAIRQAQGNEQFF.

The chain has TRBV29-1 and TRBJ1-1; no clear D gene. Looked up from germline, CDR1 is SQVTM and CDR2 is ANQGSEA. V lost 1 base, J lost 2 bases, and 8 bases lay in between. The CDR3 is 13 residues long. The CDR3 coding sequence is TGCAGCGTTGAAGGGCAGATAAACACTGAAGCTTTCTTT. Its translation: CSVEGQINTEAFF. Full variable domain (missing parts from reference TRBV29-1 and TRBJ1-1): SAVISQKPSRDICQRGTSLTIQCQVDSQVTMMFWYRQQPGQSLTLIATANQGSEATYESGFVIDKFPISRPNLTFSTLTVSNMSPEDSSIYLCSVEGQINTEAFFGQGTRLTVV.

The CDR3: CASSLLRGQSGGYTF. CDR3 bases: TGTGCCAGCAGTTTACTCCGGGGACAGTCGGGGGGCTACACCTTC. V usage is TRBV6-1 and J usage is TRBJ1-2, with 7 positions matching TRBD1. V was pared by 5 bases and J by 8 bases, with 14 bases of the junction left unmatched. CDR3 length: 15 residues. The germline gives CDR1 MNHNS, CDR2 SASEGT.

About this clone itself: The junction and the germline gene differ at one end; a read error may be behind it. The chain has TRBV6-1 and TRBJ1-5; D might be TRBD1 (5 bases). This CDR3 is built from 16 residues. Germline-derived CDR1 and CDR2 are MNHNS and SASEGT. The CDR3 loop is CASSETWTPTYQPQHF. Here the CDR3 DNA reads TGTGCCAGCAGTGAAACCTGGACACCTACTTATCAGCCCCAACATTTT.

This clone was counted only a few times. The CDR3 protein is CASSGRQGGNSPLHF. The CDR3 coding sequence is TGTGCCAGCAGTGGTCGACAGGGAGGCAATTCACCCCTCCACTTT. The chain has TRBV2 and TRBJ1-6; 7 nucleotides agree with TRBD1. Germline CDR1 is SNHLY and CDR2 is FYNNEI. The V and J ends lost 4 bases and 7 bases, in that order; junction bases with no gene match: 7. There are 15 residues in the CDR3.

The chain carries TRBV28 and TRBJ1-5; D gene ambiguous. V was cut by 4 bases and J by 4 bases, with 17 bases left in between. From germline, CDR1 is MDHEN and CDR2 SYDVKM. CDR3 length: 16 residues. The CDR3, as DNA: TGTGCCAGCAGTTCTATGCTCGCCTCTAGTAATCAGCCCCAGCATTTT. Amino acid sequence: CASSSMLASSNQPQHF.

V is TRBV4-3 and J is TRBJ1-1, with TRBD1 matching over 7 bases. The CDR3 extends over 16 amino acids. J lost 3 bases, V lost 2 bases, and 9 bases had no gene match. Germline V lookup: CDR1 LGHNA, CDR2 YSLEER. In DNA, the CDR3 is TGCGCCAGCAGCCAATACGCAGGGGGTCCGTACACTGAAGCTTTCTTT. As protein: CASSQYAGGPYTEAFF.

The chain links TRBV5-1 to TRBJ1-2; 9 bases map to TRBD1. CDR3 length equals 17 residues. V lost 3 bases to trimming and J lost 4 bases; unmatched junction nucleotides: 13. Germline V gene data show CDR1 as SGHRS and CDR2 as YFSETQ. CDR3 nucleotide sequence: TGCGCCAGCAGCTCCGGGACAGGGCGCCAGACCCGCTATGGCTACACCTTC. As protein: CASSSGTGRQTRYGYTF.

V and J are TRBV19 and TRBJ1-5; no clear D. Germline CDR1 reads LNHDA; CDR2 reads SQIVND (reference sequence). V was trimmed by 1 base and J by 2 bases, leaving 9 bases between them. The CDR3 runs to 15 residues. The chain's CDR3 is CASSIGLEGNQPQHF. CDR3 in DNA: TGTGCCAGTAGTATAGGCCTGGAGGGCAATCAGCCCCAGCATTTT.

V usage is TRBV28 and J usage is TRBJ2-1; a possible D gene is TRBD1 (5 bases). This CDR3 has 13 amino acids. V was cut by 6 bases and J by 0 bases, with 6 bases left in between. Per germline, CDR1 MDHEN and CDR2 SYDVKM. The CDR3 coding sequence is TGTGCCAGCAGGGGGCCCTCCTACAATGAGCAGTTCTTC. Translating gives CASRGPSYNEQFF.

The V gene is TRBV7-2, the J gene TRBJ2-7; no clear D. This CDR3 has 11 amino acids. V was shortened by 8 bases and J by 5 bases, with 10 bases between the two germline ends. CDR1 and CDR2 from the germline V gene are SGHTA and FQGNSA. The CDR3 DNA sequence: TGTGCCAGCGGAGCGTTTAACGAGCAGTACTTC. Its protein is CASGAFNEQYF.